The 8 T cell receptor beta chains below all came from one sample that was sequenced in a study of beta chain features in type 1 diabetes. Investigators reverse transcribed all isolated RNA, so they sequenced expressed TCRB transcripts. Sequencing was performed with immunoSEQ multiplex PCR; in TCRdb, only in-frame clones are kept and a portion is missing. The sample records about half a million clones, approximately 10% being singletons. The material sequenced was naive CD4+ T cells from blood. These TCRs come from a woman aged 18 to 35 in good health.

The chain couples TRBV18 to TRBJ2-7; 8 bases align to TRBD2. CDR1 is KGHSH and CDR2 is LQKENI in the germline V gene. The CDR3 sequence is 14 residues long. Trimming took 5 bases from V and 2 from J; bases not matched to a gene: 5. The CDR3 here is CASSKEAGAYEQYF. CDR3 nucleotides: TGTGCCAGCTCAAAAGAAGCGGGAGCCTACGAGCAGTACTTC.

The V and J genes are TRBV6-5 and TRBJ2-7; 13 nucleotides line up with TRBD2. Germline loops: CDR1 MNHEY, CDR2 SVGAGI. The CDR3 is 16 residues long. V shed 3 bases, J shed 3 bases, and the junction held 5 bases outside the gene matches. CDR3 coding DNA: TGTGCCAGCAGTTATCCCGGGACTAGCGGGGACTACGAGCAGTACTTC. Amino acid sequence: CASSYPGTSGDYEQYF.

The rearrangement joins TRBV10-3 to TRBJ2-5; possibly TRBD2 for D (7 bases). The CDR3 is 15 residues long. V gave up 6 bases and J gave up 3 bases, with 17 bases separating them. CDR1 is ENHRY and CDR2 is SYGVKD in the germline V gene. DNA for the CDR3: TGTGCCATCAGCCCTGCGGCGGGGGCCAAAGAGACCCAGTACTTC. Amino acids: CAISPAAGAKETQYF.

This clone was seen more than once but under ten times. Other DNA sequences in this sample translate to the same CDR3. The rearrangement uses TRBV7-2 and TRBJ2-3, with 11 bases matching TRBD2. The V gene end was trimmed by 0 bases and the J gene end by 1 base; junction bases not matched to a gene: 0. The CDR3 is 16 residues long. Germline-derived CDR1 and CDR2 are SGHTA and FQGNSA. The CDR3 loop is CASSLALAGGTDTQYF. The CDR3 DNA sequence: TGTGCCAGCAGCTTAGCACTAGCGGGAGGCACAGATACGCAGTATTTT.

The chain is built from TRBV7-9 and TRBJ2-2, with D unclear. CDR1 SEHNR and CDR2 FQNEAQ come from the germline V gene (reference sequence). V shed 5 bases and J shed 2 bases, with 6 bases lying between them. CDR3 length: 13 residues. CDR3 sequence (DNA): TGTGCCAGCAGCCCGAGCAACACCGGGGAGCTGTTTTTT. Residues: CASSPSNTGELFF.

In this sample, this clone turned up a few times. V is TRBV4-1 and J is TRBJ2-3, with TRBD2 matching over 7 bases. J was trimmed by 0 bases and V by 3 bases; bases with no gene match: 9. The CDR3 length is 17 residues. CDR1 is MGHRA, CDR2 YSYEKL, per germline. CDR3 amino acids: CASSQWRGSTSTDTQYF. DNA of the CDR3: TGCGCCAGCAGCCAGTGGCGGGGGTCCACTAGCACAGATACGCAGTATTTT.

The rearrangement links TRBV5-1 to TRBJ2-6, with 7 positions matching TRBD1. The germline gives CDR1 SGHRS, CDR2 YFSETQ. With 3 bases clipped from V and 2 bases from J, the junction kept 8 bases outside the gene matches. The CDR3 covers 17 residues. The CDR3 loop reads CASSWTGVPAGANVLTF. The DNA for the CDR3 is TGCGCCAGCAGCTGGACAGGCGTTCCCGCTGGGGCCAACGTCCTGACTTTC.

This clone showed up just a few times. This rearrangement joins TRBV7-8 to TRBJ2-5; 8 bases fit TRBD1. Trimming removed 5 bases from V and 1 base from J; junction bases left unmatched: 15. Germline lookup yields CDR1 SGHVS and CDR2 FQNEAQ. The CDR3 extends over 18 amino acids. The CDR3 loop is CASSTGGWAETTQETQYF. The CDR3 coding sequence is TGTGCCAGCAGCACAGGGGGTTGGGCAGAAACTACCCAAGAGACCCAGTACTTC.